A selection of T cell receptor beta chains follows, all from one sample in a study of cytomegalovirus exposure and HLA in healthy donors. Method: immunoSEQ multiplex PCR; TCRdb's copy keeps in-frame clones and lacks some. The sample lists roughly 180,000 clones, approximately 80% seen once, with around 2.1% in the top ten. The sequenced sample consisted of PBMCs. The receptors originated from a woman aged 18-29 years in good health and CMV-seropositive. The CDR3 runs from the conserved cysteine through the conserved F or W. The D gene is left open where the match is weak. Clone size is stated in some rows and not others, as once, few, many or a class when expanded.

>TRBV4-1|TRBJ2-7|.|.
CASSQGGGLTYEQYF
TGCGCCAGCAGCCAAGGCGGGGGCCTTACCTACGAGCAGTACTTC
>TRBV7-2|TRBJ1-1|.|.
CASSPRGGWDTEAFF
TGTGCCAGCAGCCCCCGGGGGGGGTGGGACACTGAAGCTTTCTTT
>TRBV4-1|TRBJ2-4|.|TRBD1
CASSAVNRGTKNSQYF
TGCGCCAGCAGCGCAGTCAACAGGGGAACCAAAAACAGTCAGTACTTC
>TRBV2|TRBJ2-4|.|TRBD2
CAKTTSVFKNIQYF
TGTGCCAAAACGACTAGCGTCTTCAAAAACATTCAGTACTTC
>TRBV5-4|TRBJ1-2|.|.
CASSFAFEGGAF
TGTGCCAGCAGCTTCGCCTTCGAGGGAGGTGCCTTC
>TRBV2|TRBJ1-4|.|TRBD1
CASSRDRVNEKLFF
TGTGCCAGCAGCCGGGACAGGGTTAATGAAAAACTGTTTTTT
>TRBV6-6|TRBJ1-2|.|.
CASSSQKWQGIGGYTF
TGTGCCAGCAGTTCCCAGAAGTGGCAGGGGATAGGCGGCTACACCTTC
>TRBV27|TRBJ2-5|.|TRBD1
CASSHGTGEETQYF
TGTGCCAGCAGTCACGGGACAGGAGAAGAGACCCAGTACTTC
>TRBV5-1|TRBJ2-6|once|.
CASSPVGGANGLTF
TGCGCCAGCAGCCCGGTGGGGGGGGCCAACGGCCTGACTTTC
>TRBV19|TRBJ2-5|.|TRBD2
CASSIEGGGVETQYF
TGTGCCAGTAGTATCGAGGGCGGGGGGGTTGAGACCCAGTACTTC
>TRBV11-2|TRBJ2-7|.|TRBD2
CASSLEASGGASYEQYF
TGTGCCAGCAGCTTAGAGGCTAGCGGGGGGGCCTCCTACGAGCAGTACTTC
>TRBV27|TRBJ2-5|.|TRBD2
CASSWGGAETQYF
TGTGCCAGCAGTTGGGGGGGTGCTGAGACCCAGTACTTC
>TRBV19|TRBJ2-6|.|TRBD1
CASRPTGAPSGANVLTF
TGTGCCAGTAGACCGACAGGGGCCCCCTCTGGGGCCAACGTCCTGACTTTC
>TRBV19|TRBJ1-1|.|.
CASGGGSTEAFF
TGTGCCAGTGGGGGGGGGTCCACTGAAGCTTTCTTT
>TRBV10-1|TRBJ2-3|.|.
CASSDDRLEDTQYF
TGCGCCAGCAGTGACGACAGGTTAGAGGATACGCAGTATTTT
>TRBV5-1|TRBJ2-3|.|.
CASSSNWAGPNTQYF
TGCGCCAGCAGCTCCAATTGGGCAGGGCCGAATACGCAGTATTTT
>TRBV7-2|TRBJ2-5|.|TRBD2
CASSLARGEETQYF
TGTGCCAGCAGCTTAGCTCGGGGGGAAGAGACCCAGTACTTC
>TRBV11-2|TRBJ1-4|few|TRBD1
CASSRPGQGEKLFF
TGTGCCAGCAGCAGGCCGGGACAGGGAGAAAAACTGTTTTTT
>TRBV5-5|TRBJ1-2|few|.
CASRLGQGTLSVGGYTF
TGTGCCAGCAGACTTGGGCAGGGGACGTTATCTGTTGGTGGCTACACCTTC
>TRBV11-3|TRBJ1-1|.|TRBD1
CASSSAQGTVPEAFF
TGTGCCAGCAGCTCCGCACAGGGGACCGTCCCTGAAGCTTTCTTT
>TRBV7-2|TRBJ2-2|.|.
CASSTERRATRTGELFF
TGTGCCAGCAGCACGGAGAGGCGGGCGACGAGGACCGGGGAGCTGTTTTTT
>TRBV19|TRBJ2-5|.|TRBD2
CASSIGGGTQETQYF
TGTGCCAGTAGTATAGGGGGGGGGACCCAAGAGACCCAGTACTTC
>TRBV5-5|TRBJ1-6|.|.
CASSLVPSNNSPLHF
TGTGCCAGCAGCTTGGTCCCCTCTAATAATTCACCCCTCCACTTT
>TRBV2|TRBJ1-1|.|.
CASNRVNTEAFF
TGTGCCAGCAACCGGGTGAACACTGAAGCTTTCTTT
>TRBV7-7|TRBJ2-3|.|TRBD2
CASSLGRGGTDTQYF
TGTGCCAGCAGCTTAGGGCGGGGGGGCACAGATACGCAGTATTTT
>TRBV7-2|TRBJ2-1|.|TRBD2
CASSLTGGSYNEQFF
TGTGCCAGCAGCTTAACGGGGGGGTCCTACAATGAGCAGTTCTTC
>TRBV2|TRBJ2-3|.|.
CASSVYSTDTQYF
TGTGCCAGCAGTGTTTATAGCACAGATACGCAGTATTTT
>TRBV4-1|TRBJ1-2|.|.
CASSQSRGAPTGSTF
TGCGCCAGCAGCCAAAGTCGGGGGGCTCCGACTGGCTCCACCTTC
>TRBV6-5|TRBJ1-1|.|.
CASSYEAVTEAFF
TGTGCCAGCAGTTACGAAGCCGTCACTGAAGCTTTCTTT
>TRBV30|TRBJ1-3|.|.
CAWSPAGNTIYF
TGTGCCTGGAGTCCCGCTGGAAACACCATATATTTT
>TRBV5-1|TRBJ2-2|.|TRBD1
CASSSYPRGRTGELFF
TGCGCCAGCAGCTCCTACCCCAGGGGGCGTACCGGGGAGCTGTTTTTT
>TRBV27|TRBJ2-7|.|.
CASSLTEDYEQYF
TGTGCCAGCAGTTTAACGGAGGACTACGAGCAGTACTTC
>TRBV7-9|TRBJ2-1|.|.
CASSSQGRKFF
TGTGCCAGCAGTTCACAGGGAAGGAAGTTCTTC
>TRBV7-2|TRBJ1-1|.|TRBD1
CASSSGQMNTEAFF
TGTGCCAGCAGCTCGGGACAGATGAACACTGAAGCTTTCTTT
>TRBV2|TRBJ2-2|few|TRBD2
CASSLGRTSGDPGELFF
TGTGCCAGCAGTCTTGGCCGGACTAGCGGGGACCCCGGGGAGCTGTTTTTT
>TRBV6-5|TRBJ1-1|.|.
CASSYGWGQDTEAFF
TGTGCCAGCAGTTACGGGTGGGGCCAGGACACTGAAGCTTTCTTT
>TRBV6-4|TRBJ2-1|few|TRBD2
CASSTLAGVSNEQFF
TGTGCCAGCTCTACTTTAGCGGGGGTATCGAATGAGCAGTTCTTC
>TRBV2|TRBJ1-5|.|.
CASRPVNQPQHF
TGTGCCAGCAGGCCAGTCAATCAGCCCCAGCATTTT
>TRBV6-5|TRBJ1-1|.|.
CASSYAGGEAFF
TGTGCCAGCAGTTACGCGGGGGGAGAAGCTTTCTTT
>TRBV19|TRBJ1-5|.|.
CASKEGVFSNQPQHF
TGTGCCAGTAAGGAAGGGGTCTTTAGCAATCAGCCCCAGCATTTT
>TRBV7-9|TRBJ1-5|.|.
CASSLGGDQPQHF
TGTGCCAGCAGCTTGGGGGGGGATCAGCCCCAGCATTTT
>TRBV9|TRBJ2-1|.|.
CASSVVEGREQFF
TGTGCCAGCAGCGTAGTTGAGGGGAGGGAGCAGTTCTTC
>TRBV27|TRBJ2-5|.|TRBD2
CASSFGVGGEETQYF
TGTGCCAGCAGTTTTGGAGTCGGGGGGGAAGAGACCCAGTACTTC
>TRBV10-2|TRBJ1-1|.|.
CASRPQRGSTEAFF
TGCGCCAGCAGACCGCAAAGGGGTAGCACTGAAGCTTTCTTT
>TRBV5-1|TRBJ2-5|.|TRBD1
CASSYSGTGPSETQYF
TGCGCCAGCAGTTATTCCGGGACAGGGCCTTCCGAGACCCAGTACTTC
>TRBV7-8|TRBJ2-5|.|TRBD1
CASSAPGTGGNVTQYF
TGTGCCAGCAGCGCTCCCGGGACAGGGGGCAACGTGACCCAGTACTTC
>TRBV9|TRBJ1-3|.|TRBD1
CASSGQGLSGNTIYF
TGTGCCAGCAGCGGACAGGGCCTCTCTGGAAACACCATATATTTT
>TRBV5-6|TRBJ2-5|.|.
CASSSPQQRWETQYF
TGTGCCAGCAGCTCGCCCCAACAGCGGTGGGAGACCCAGTACTTC
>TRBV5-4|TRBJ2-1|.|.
CASSSSLSVGEQFF
TGTGCCAGCAGCAGCTCACTAAGCGTCGGTGAGCAGTTCTTC
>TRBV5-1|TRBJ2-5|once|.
CASSLADRETQYF
TGCGCCAGCAGCTTGGCAGACAGGGAGACCCAGTACTTC
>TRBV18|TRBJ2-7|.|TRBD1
CASSPGTDYEQYF
TGTGCCAGCTCACCGGGGACAGACTACGAGCAGTACTTC
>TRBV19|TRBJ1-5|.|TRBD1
CASSTTGGRNQPQHF
TGTGCCAGTAGTACGACAGGGGGCCGCAATCAGCCCCAGCATTTT
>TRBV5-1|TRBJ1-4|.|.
CASSRGRGEKLFF
TGCGCCAGCAGCCGGGGGAGAGGTGAAAAACTGTTTTTT
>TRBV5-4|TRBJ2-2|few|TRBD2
CASSRGGLATPGELFF
TGTGCCAGCAGCCGCGGGGGACTAGCAACCCCCGGGGAGCTGTTTTTT
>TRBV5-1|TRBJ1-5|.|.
CASRPDNSNQPQHF
TGCGCCAGCAGGCCGGACAACAGCAATCAGCCCCAGCATTTT